A selection of T cell receptor beta chains follows, all from one sample in a study of cytomegalovirus exposure and HLA in healthy donors. The table came from immunoSEQ multiplex PCR; TCRdb's copy has only in-frame clones and leaves some out. This repertoire shows roughly 150,000 clones, 70% to 85% found once; its top ten account for about 6.1%. Sequencing input: PBMCs. Source of these receptors: a woman in her fifties or sixties in good health and CMV-seropositive. CDR3s include the opening cysteine and the closing phenylalanine or tryptophan. A D gene is named only where the DNA matches it firmly. Not every row has a clone size; where given, it reads once, few, many or a size class.

v_gene: TRBV10-2; abundance: .; j_gene: TRBJ2-1; d_gene: TRBD2; CDR3nt: TGCGCCAGCAGGACTAGCGGCCCATACAATGAGCAGTTCTTC; CDR3aa: CASRTSGPYNEQFF
v_gene: TRBV6-6; abundance: .; j_gene: TRBJ2-1; d_gene: .; CDR3nt: TGTGCCAGCAGACTCGTAAATGAGCAGTTCTTC; CDR3aa: CASRLVNEQFF
v_gene: TRBV27; abundance: .; j_gene: TRBJ1-1; d_gene: TRBD1; CDR3nt: TGTGCCAGCAGCCGGGACAGGGCGGGCACTGAAGCTTTCTTT; CDR3aa: CASSRDRAGTEAFF
v_gene: TRBV6-6; abundance: .; j_gene: TRBJ2-7; d_gene: TRBD2; CDR3nt: TGTGCCAGCAGTTACCTGAGCGGGAACTACGAGCAGTACTTC; CDR3aa: CASSYLSGNYEQYF
v_gene: TRBV15; abundance: .; j_gene: TRBJ1-6; d_gene: TRBD1; CDR3nt: TGTGCCACCAGCGGAGACAGGGCAGAGAATTCACCCCTCCACTTT; CDR3aa: CATSGDRAENSPLHF
v_gene: TRBV6-5; abundance: .; j_gene: TRBJ1-1; d_gene: .; CDR3nt: TGTGCCAGCAGTTACTCGAGACAGGTATCCACTGAAGCTTTCTTT; CDR3aa: CASSYSRQVSTEAFF
v_gene: TRBV11-2; abundance: .; j_gene: TRBJ2-3; d_gene: .; CDR3nt: TGTGCCAGCAGCCGGCTGGACAGCTCTAGCACAGATACGCAGTATTTT; CDR3aa: CASSRLDSSSTDTQYF
v_gene: TRBV28; abundance: .; j_gene: TRBJ1-2; d_gene: TRBD1; CDR3nt: TGTGCCAGCAGTTTGGTACAGGGGGCAGGGGGCTACACCTTC; CDR3aa: CASSLVQGAGGYTF
v_gene: TRBV7-2; abundance: .; j_gene: TRBJ2-3; d_gene: TRBD1; CDR3nt: TGTGCCAGCAGCCCAATCCTAACAGGGGCTAGCACAGATACGCAGTATTTT; CDR3aa: CASSPILTGASTDTQYF
v_gene: TRBV30; abundance: .; j_gene: TRBJ2-2; d_gene: .; CDR3nt: TGTGCCTGGACTACAGGGACCAACACCGGGGAGCTGTTTTTT; CDR3aa: CAWTTGTNTGELFF
v_gene: TRBV2; abundance: .; j_gene: TRBJ1-2; d_gene: .; CDR3nt: TGTGCCAGCATGGGAAGGGGCGGGAGGGATGGCTACACCTTC; CDR3aa: CASMGRGGRDGYTF
v_gene: TRBV7-2; abundance: .; j_gene: TRBJ2-7; d_gene: TRBD1; CDR3nt: TGTGCCAGCAGCTTGTCAGGGGGCTACGAGCAGTACTTC; CDR3aa: CASSLSGGYEQYF
v_gene: TRBV27; abundance: few; j_gene: TRBJ2-7; d_gene: .; CDR3nt: TGTGCCAGTCTTTTCCCGAACAGGGTGGTATACGACGAGCAGTACTTC; CDR3aa: CASLFPNRVVYDEQYF
v_gene: TRBV6-6; abundance: .; j_gene: TRBJ2-7; d_gene: .; CDR3nt: TGTGCCAGCAGTTACTCGAATCCGGGTGACGAGCAGTACTTC; CDR3aa: CASSYSNPGDEQYF
v_gene: TRBV5-1; abundance: .; j_gene: TRBJ2-2; d_gene: TRBD1; CDR3nt: TGCGCCAGCAGCTGGACAGGGGCCAGCACCGGGGAGCTGTTTTTT; CDR3aa: CASSWTGASTGELFF
v_gene: TRBV7-8; abundance: once; j_gene: TRBJ2-4; d_gene: TRBD2; CDR3nt: TGTGCCACCTCTCTTGGGACTAGCGGGGGATCCAAAAACATTCAGTACTTC; CDR3aa: CATSLGTSGGSKNIQYF
v_gene: TRBV7-6; abundance: once; j_gene: TRBJ2-1; d_gene: TRBD1; CDR3nt: TGTGCCAGCAGCTTATTTAGGACAGGGATACTTAATGAGCAGTTCTTC; CDR3aa: CASSLFRTGILNEQFF
v_gene: TRBV9; abundance: .; j_gene: TRBJ1-6; d_gene: .; CDR3nt: TGTGCCAGCAGCGTCGCCGTGGGGGGAAATTCACCCCTCCACTTT; CDR3aa: CASSVAVGGNSPLHF
v_gene: TRBV30; abundance: .; j_gene: TRBJ2-1; d_gene: .; CDR3nt: TGTGCCTGGAGTGGGGACTCGCGCTCCTACAATGAGCAGTTCTTC; CDR3aa: CAWSGDSRSYNEQFF
v_gene: TRBV28; abundance: .; j_gene: TRBJ2-7; d_gene: .; CDR3nt: TGTGCCAGCAGTTTAAAGAGCGGCAGAAACTACGAGCAGTACTTC; CDR3aa: CASSLKSGRNYEQYF
v_gene: TRBV30; abundance: .; j_gene: TRBJ1-2; d_gene: TRBD1; CDR3nt: TGTGCCTGGAGGACAGGGGGCGCAAATGGCTACACCTTC; CDR3aa: CAWRTGGANGYTF
v_gene: TRBV5-6; abundance: .; j_gene: TRBJ2-5; d_gene: TRBD2; CDR3nt: TGTGCCAGCAGCTGGCGCGGGGGTAAGCTAGCGGAGACCCAGTACTTC; CDR3aa: CASSWRGGKLAETQYF
v_gene: TRBV5-6; abundance: .; j_gene: TRBJ1-4; d_gene: .; CDR3nt: TGTGCCAGCAGCCTGGGGGGGCTTTCTAATGAAAAACTGTTTTTT; CDR3aa: CASSLGGLSNEKLFF
v_gene: TRBV6-5; abundance: few; j_gene: TRBJ2-7; d_gene: .; CDR3nt: TGTGCCAGCAGTTACTCCCAGGGATCCTACGAGCAGTACTTC; CDR3aa: CASSYSQGSYEQYF
v_gene: TRBV11-2; abundance: few; j_gene: TRBJ2-3; d_gene: TRBD2; CDR3nt: TGTGCCAGCAGCCTTAGCGGGGGGAATCCTTCTACGCAGTATTTT; CDR3aa: CASSLSGGNPSTQYF
v_gene: TRBV27; abundance: .; j_gene: TRBJ1-5; d_gene: .; CDR3nt: TGTGCCAGCAGTTTAACTCCTAGCAATCAGCCCCAGCATTTT; CDR3aa: CASSLTPSNQPQHF
v_gene: TRBV19; abundance: .; j_gene: TRBJ1-5; d_gene: .; CDR3nt: TGTGCCAGTAGTATGAGAACAGGTTATCAGCCCCAGCATTTT; CDR3aa: CASSMRTGYQPQHF
v_gene: TRBV9; abundance: .; j_gene: TRBJ2-1; d_gene: TRBD1; CDR3nt: TGTGCCAGCAGATCAGGGACAGGCGATGAGCAGTTCTTC; CDR3aa: CASRSGTGDEQFF
v_gene: TRBV7-9; abundance: few; j_gene: TRBJ2-6; d_gene: .; CDR3nt: TGTGCCAGCAGCTTAGCGCCGACTTCTGGGGCCAACGTCCTGACTTTC; CDR3aa: CASSLAPTSGANVLTF
v_gene: TRBV6-5; abundance: .; j_gene: TRBJ1-2; d_gene: TRBD1; CDR3nt: TGTGCCAGCAGTAAACAGGGGCTTGGCTACACCTTC; CDR3aa: CASSKQGLGYTF
v_gene: TRBV7-2; abundance: .; j_gene: TRBJ2-3; d_gene: .; CDR3nt: TGTGCCAGCAGCTTCGCAGGGAGGAAGGATACGCAGTATTTT; CDR3aa: CASSFAGRKDTQYF
v_gene: TRBV6-5; abundance: once; j_gene: TRBJ1-6; d_gene: TRBD1; CDR3nt: TGTGCCAGCAGTGGACAGGGGTATAATTCACCCCTCCACTTT; CDR3aa: CASSGQGYNSPLHF
v_gene: TRBV29-1; abundance: .; j_gene: TRBJ1-1; d_gene: .; CDR3nt: TGCAGCGTTCAACAGGGTGGAAACACTGAAGCTTTCTTT; CDR3aa: CSVQQGGNTEAFF
v_gene: TRBV19; abundance: once; j_gene: TRBJ2-7; d_gene: TRBD2; CDR3nt: TGTGCCAGTTCGACTAGCGGGGGGGCTAGCGAGCAGTACTTC; CDR3aa: CASSTSGGASEQYF
v_gene: TRBV5-5; abundance: .; j_gene: TRBJ1-6; d_gene: TRBD1; CDR3nt: TGTGCCAGCAGCTCGGGGACAGGGGGTTCACCCCTCCACTTT; CDR3aa: CASSSGTGGSPLHF
v_gene: TRBV7-2; abundance: .; j_gene: TRBJ2-2; d_gene: .; CDR3nt: TGTGCCAGCAGCCCTGGGGGGGGGCCCAACACCGGGGAGCTGTTTTTT; CDR3aa: CASSPGGGPNTGELFF